The TCR beta chain under discussion was sequenced for a study of early T cells in non-severe SARS-CoV-2 infection (dated by TCRdb to the early 2020s). Study-wide context: Because TCR sequencing was done on bulk RNA from unsorted whole blood, the alpha and beta chains could not be paired.

This was a case-control study nested in a cohort of healthcare workers in London, UK, who had nasopharyngeal swab PCR tests and blood samples taken every week. Healthcare workers were recruited during the week of the UK lockdown, between 23 and 31 March 2020, and followed weekly for up to 16 weeks. The investigation overall reported the following: VDJdb matching was skewed toward anti-spike CD8 responses, so virus-specific expansions were likely underestimated and private and CD4 specificities were missed.

This clonotype appeared a few times. Its antigen remains undetermined. Per-nucleotide qualities are absent, and no much larger clonotype sits a single base away. Preparation of the library involved 5' RACE. Sequencing was performed on a NextSeq 500. Unique molecular identifiers were attached to individual cDNA molecules in the TCR library protocol so that sequencing error and PCR bias could be corrected. TCR alpha and beta chains were both sequenced, and the abundances of alpha and beta sequences in each sample were closely correlated with each other. The authors processed their data as follows. Decombinator V4 was used to annotate the V gene, J gene and CDR3 of the TCR sequences. Expanded TCRs were defined as changing significantly between any two time points under a Poisson model with p below 0.0001. TCR abundances were normalised to the total number of TCRs sequenced in each sample and reported as counts per million. TRAV1-2 paired with TRAJ12, TRAJ20 or TRAJ33 defined MAIT TCRs, while TRAV10 paired with TRAJ18 defined iNKT TCRs. VDJdb, accessed 1 November 2021, was searched for CMV, EBV and SARS-CoV-2 annotated TCRs, excluding TCRs annotated for multiple antigens. TCRdb reran the public reads through fastp at Q25 and MiXCR, keeping productive beta chains. Identical CDR3 proteins give one entry, which carries the most common genes and DNA. The V and J calls shown here were made by TCRdb, not taken from the authors' results. This sample lists roughly 70,000 distinct CDR3 sequences; about 13% were detected once. About 8% of the sample goes to the ten largest clones.

The trim is 8 bases for V and 3 bases for J, with a gap of 15 bases between the germline ends. From the cysteine up to the phenylalanine, the CDR3 has a length of 13 residues. The DNA shown is the 39-base CDR3, in frame from base 1. CDR1 and CDR2, looked up from the germline V gene, are SQVTM and ANQGSEA. This TCR was recovered from an adult who was a healthcare worker with PCR-confirmed SARS-CoV-2 infection or an uninfected control (not recorded which). Input material: whole blood. The chain was built from TRBV29-1 and TRBJ2-3; the D gene cannot be resolved reliably. DNA sequence: TGCAGCTCCGAGGTCCCAGGAACAGATACGCAGTATTTT. This sequence encodes CSSEVPGTDTQYF.